Listed here are 4 T cell receptor beta chains from one sample, sequenced in a study of identical twins. TCRdb reprocessed the 5' RACE reads via MiXCR and lists one record per CDR3 protein. The data contain 550,000 to 700,000 distinct CDR3 sequences, around 20% of them singletons. The sample was also linked to a second study, of T cells expressing NK-cell markers.

Sequenced input: PBMCs. The source is a woman aged 18-35 years in good health.

On this clonotype: The junction departs from germline at one end; a sequencing error may be responsible. This chain links TRBV3-1 with TRBJ2-1; D gene uncertain. The CDR3 sequence is 15 residues long. In germline, CDR1 is LGHDT, CDR2 YNNKEL (reference sequence). CDR3 sequence reads: CATSPRGTIRNEQFF. CDR3 nucleotides: TGTGCCACCAGCCCCCGCGGCACGATCCGCAATGAGCAGTTCTTC.

This clonotype was seen a handful of times. The CDR3 loop reads CASSQPTGLDEQFF. For the CDR3, the DNA is TGTGCCAGCAGCCAGCCGACAGGGCTGGATGAGCAGTTCTTC. J is TRBJ2-1 and V is TRBV7-8, with 7 bases fitting TRBD1. Unmatched junction bases numbered 9, after V lost 5 bases and J lost 8 bases. Germline V CDR1 and CDR2: SGHVS, FQNEAQ. The CDR3 runs to 14 residues.

The V and J genes are TRBV9 and TRBJ1-2, with D unclear. V was clipped by 3 bases and J by 1 base, with 10 bases between them. Germline CDR1 reads SGDLS; CDR2 reads YYNGEE. CDR3 length: 14 amino acids. CDR3 sequence reads: CASSGPTSNYGYTF. CDR3 nucleotide sequence: TGTGCCAGCAGCGGACCCACCAGTAACTATGGCTACACCTTC.

The chain joins TRBV2 to TRBJ1-6; D unclear. Trimming took off 8 bases at V and 7 bases at J, with 9 bases between the two ends. The germline V gene has CDR1 SNHLY and CDR2 FYNNEI. The CDR3 covers 12 residues. The CDR3 reads CASALSNSPLHF. The CDR3, as DNA: TGTGCCAGCGCCCTATCAAATTCACCCCTCCACTTT. The full variable domain, with the rest looked up from reference TRBV2 and TRBJ1-6, is EPEVTQTPSHQVTQMGQEVILRCVPISNHLYFYWYRQILGQKVEFLVSFYNNEISEKSEIFDDQFSVERPDGSNFTLKIRSTKLEDSAMYFCASALSNSPLHFGNGTRLTVT.